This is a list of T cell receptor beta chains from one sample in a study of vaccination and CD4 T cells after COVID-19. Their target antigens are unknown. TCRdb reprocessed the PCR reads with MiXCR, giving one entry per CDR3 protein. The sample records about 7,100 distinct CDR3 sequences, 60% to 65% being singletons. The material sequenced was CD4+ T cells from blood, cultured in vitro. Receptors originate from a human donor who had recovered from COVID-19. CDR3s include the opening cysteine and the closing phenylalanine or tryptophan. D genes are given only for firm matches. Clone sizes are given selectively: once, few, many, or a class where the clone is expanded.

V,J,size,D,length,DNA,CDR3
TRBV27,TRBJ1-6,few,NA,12,TGTGCCAGCAGTTTAATCGGGTCACCCCTCCACTTT,CASSLIGSPLHF
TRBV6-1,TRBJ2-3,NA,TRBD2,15,TGTGCCAGCTGGCCCTCTAGCGGGGCCACAGATACGCAGTATTTT,CASWPSSGATDTQYF
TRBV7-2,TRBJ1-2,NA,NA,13,TGTGCCAGCAGCTTCAGGGGTTCTGATGGCTACACCTTC,CASSFRGSDGYTF
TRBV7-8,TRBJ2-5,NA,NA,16,TGTGCCAGCAGCTTGAAATGGGGATTTCCCCAAGAGACCCAGTACTTC,CASSLKWGFPQETQYF
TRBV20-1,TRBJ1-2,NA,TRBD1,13,TGCAGTGCTAGATATACAGGGGGGAATGGCTACACCTTC,CSARYTGGNGYTF
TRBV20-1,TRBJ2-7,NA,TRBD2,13,TGCAGTGCTGTACGGGAGGCCCCAACTGAGCAGTACTTC,CSAVREAPTEQYF
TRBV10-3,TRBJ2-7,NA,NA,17,TGTGCCATCAGTGGAAGGGGGGGAGCGGCTAGCTCCTACGAGCAGTACTTC,CAISGRGGAASSYEQYF
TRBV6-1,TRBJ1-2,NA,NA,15,TGTGCCAGCAGTGGGGGAAACACAGGGAACTATGGCTACACCTTC,CASSGGNTGNYGYTF
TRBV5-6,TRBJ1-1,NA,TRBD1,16,TGTGCCAGCAGCCCCCTAGGAGGGACAGGGGGTACTGAAGCTTTCTTT,CASSPLGGTGGTEAFF
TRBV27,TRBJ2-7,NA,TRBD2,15,TGTGCCAGCAGGCGGGAGGGCTTATCGCCCTACGAGCAGTACTTC,CASRREGLSPYEQYF
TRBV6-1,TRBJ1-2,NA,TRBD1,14,TGTGCCAGCAGTGGCCGGACAGGAAACTATGGCTACACCTTC,CASSGRTGNYGYTF
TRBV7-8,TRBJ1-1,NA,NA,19,TGTGCCAGCAGCTTAGCCCTCACGGGCCGTCGGAAGGTGGACACTGAAGCTTTCTTT,CASSLALTGRRKVDTEAFF
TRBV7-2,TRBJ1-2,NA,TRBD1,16,TGTGCCAGCAGCCGGATTCCGGGACAGGGTGGCTATGGCTACACCTTC,CASSRIPGQGGYGYTF
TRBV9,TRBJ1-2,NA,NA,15,TGTGCCAGCAGCCCCCGCCCTGCAGGTATCTATGGCTACACCTTC,CASSPRPAGIYGYTF
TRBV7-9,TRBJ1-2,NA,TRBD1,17,TGTGCCAGCAGCCTCTTGGGACAGTCAAAAGGGGTATATGGCTACACCTTC,CASSLLGQSKGVYGYTF
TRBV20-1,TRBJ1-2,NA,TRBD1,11,TGCAGTGCTAGGACAGGGTACGGCTACACCTTC,CSARTGYGYTF
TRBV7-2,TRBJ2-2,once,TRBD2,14,TGTGCCAGCAAGCTGAGCGGGGTAGACGGGGAGCTGTTTTTT,CASKLSGVDGELFF
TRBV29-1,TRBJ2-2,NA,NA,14,TGCAGCGTTGGGGGAACGGATAGGTTCGGGGAGCTGTTTTTT,CSVGGTDRFGELFF
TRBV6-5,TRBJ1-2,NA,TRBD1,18,TGTGCCAGCAGTTACTCGATACCGGTCAGGGGGGTTGACTATGGCTACACCTTC,CASSYSIPVRGVDYGYTF